This TCR beta chain was found in a study of regulatory T cells in long-lasting Graves disease. Study as a whole: The study enrolled newly diagnosed Graves' patients on antithyroid drugs under 3 months.

Time point denoted: newly diagnosed GD, antithyroid drugs for less than 3 months. The TCR library was made from RNA extracted from PBMCs. From an endocrinology department in Xi'an, China, came the patients. The V and J ends lost 5 bases and 4 bases, in that order; junction bases with no gene match: 5. Per the germline V gene, CDR1 is DFQATT and CDR2 is SNEGSKA (reference sequence). CDR3 length: 14 amino acids. This clonotype showed up many times. Arm-PCR of CDR3 regions and iRepertoire HTBI primers were the basis on which TCR beta libraries were built. TCRdb processed the multiplex PCR reads anew with MiXCR; each CDR3 protein has one entry. Of about 330,000 distinct CDR3 sequences listed, roughly 16% are singletons. These data were also filed under a second study, of T cells in Graves' hyperthyroidism and ophthalmopathy.

This sequence joins TRBV20-1 and TRBJ2-3; 11 bases map to TRBD2. The TCR originated in a woman between 18 and 29 years old with Graves disease. Sequencing used peripheral blood mononuclear cells (PBMCs), obtained at new diagnosis, from a patient treated with antithyroid drugs. The CDR3: CSALAGGGPDTQYF. In DNA form, the CDR3 reads TGCAGTGCTTTAGCGGGAGGGGGCCCAGATACGCAGTATTTT.